Each of the 17 T cell receptor beta chains below was sequenced from the same sample in a study of blood T cell repertoires in COVID-19. Clones were read by immunoSEQ multiplex PCR, and TCRdb kept only the in-frame ones, dropping some. Of about 150,000 clones listed, around 87% are singletons. The sequencing input was PBMCs or T cells enriched from blood (not recorded which). These receptor sequences come from a woman in her thirties or forties who had been exposed to COVID-19.

J is TRBJ2-7 and V is TRBV11-2; 10 bases are shared with TRBD2. The CDR3 consists of 15 residues. The V gene end was trimmed by 4 bases and the J gene end by 3 bases; junction bases not matched to a gene: 6. CDR1 SGHAT and CDR2 FQNNGV come from the germline V gene. CDR3 in amino acids: CASSYQRGGNYEQYF. The CDR3 DNA reads as TGTGCCAGCAGCTATCAGCGGGGGGGCAACTACGAGCAGTACTTC. Drawing the rest from reference TRBV11-2 and TRBJ2-7, the complete variable domain is EAGVAQSPRYKIIEKRQSVAFWCNPISGHATLYWYQQILGQGPKLLIQFQNNGVVDDSQLPKDRFSAERLKGVDSTLKIQPAKLEDSAVYLCASSYQRGGNYEQYFGPGTRLTVT.

V gene TRBV9 combines with J gene TRBJ2-2; 7 positions agree with TRBD1. The CDR3 sequence is 18 residues long. Germline V gene data show CDR1 as SGDLS and CDR2 as YYNGEE. Trimming at V came to 3 bases and at J to 1 base, leaving 12 bases not matched to a gene. CDR3 nucleotides: TGTGCCAGCAGCGCCCGACAGGGTATCGGCCTGAACACCGGGGAGCTGTTTTTT. Translating it yields CASSARQGIGLNTGELFF.

The V gene is TRBV28, the J gene TRBJ1-5; D is possibly TRBD1 (5 bases). With 7 bases removed from V and 3 bases from J, the gap between germline ends came to 13 bases. The CDR3 is made up of 14 amino acids. Germline CDR1 MDHEN, CDR2 SYDVKM. In DNA, the CDR3 is TGTGCCAGCACCCCGCCAGGGTACAATCAGCCCCAGCATTTT. This codes for CASTPPGYNQPQHF.

The chain employs TRBV2 and TRBJ1-1, with D maybe TRBD1 (6 bases). The CDR3 loop spans 11 amino acids. V was trimmed by 10 bases and J by 1 base, leaving 7 bases between them. Germline assignment: CDR1 SNHLY and CDR2 FYNNEI. CDR3 coding DNA: TGTGCCACGACAGGGAACACTGAAGCTTTCTTT. Translation: CATTGNTEAFF.

This chain joins TRBV19 and TRBJ2-5; D is ambiguous. This CDR3 has 17 amino acids. Trimming took 3 bases from V and 5 from J, leaving 22 bases between them. CDR1 and CDR2 from the germline V gene are LNHDA and SQIVND (reference sequence). CDR3 in DNA: TGTGCCAGTAGTATGACCCTGTTGGGTCGTCCGGAGGAGACCCAGTACTTC. It codes for CASSMTLLGRPEETQYF.

This sequence joins TRBV2 and TRBJ2-7; TRBD2 is a possible D gene (5 bases). CDR3 length: 15 amino acids. Trimming removed 2 bases at V and 2 bases at J, with 13 bases between. CDR1 and CDR2 (germline): SNHLY, FYNNEI. The CDR3 region has the DNA TGTGCCAGCAGTGAAAGGTGGGAGAAGGCCTACGAGCAGTACTTC. It encodes CASSERWEKAYEQYF.

This chain joins TRBV7-2 and TRBJ1-1; a possible D gene is TRBD1 (6 bases). Looked up from germline, CDR1 is SGHTA and CDR2 is FQGNSA. The CDR3 loop spans 15 amino acids. The V end was cut by 6 bases, the J end by 2 bases, with 16 bases between. Here the CDR3 DNA reads TGTGCCAGCAGAACAAACGGACAGATAAACACTGAAGCTTTCTTT. Protein product: CASRTNGQINTEAFF.

This clone showed up just once. This rearrangement joins TRBV3-1 (or the pseudogene TRBV3-2) to TRBJ2-3; maybe TRBD2 (6 bases). The germline V gene encodes CDR1 LGHDT and CDR2 YNNKEL (reference sequence). The CDR3 consists of 17 residues. The V gene lost 0 bases and the J gene lost 5 bases, with 18 bases spanning the gap. DNA of the CDR3: TGTGCCAGCAGCCAAGATTTAGCAGGGCGGGGTGTAGATACGCAGTATTTT. Translating it yields CASSQDLAGRGVDTQYF.

V gene TRBV5-6 combines with J gene TRBJ1-2; a possible D gene is TRBD1 (5 bases). CDR1 and CDR2 from the germline V gene are SGHDT and YYEEEE. V gave up 4 bases and J gave up 4 bases, with 14 bases separating them. The CDR3 sequence is 14 residues long. CDR3 DNA: TGTGCCAGCAGCAGTTGGGGGGGTGCCTATGGCTACACCTTC. Translating gives CASSSWGGAYGYTF.

The chain links TRBV27 to TRBJ1-1, with TRBD1 matching 8 bases. With 7 bases clipped from V and 2 bases from J, the junction kept 12 bases outside the gene matches. Per the germline V gene, CDR1 is MNHEY and CDR2 is SMNVEV (reference sequence). This CDR3 region has 16 residues. The CDR3 sequence: CASIPALGQANTEAFF. The CDR3 nucleotides read TGTGCCAGCATTCCCGCCCTGGGACAGGCTAACACTGAAGCTTTCTTT.

This chain uses TRBV7-9 with TRBJ1-4; D is ambiguous. Trimming removed 2 bases at V and 4 bases at J, with 11 bases between. Per the germline V gene, CDR1 is SEHNR and CDR2 is FQNEAQ (reference sequence). CDR3 length: 15 amino acids. Here the CDR3 DNA reads TGTGCCAGCAGCTTACAGGCCCAGTTTAATGAAAAACTGTTTTTT. This codes for CASSLQAQFNEKLFF.

The CDR3 region has the DNA TGTGCCAGCAGGGACAGGGAGTGCGAGCAGTACTTC. Residues: CASRDRECEQYF. The chain recombines TRBV9 with TRBJ2-7; 8 bases are a match to TRBD1. V trimming: 5 bases; J trimming: 6 bases; junction bases outside the gene matches: 4. The CDR3 has 12 residues. From germline, CDR1 is SGDLS and CDR2 YYNGEE. Together with reference TRBV9 and TRBJ2-7, the CDR3 gives the full variable domain: DSGVTQTPKHLITATGQRVTLRCSPRSGDLSVYWYQQSLDQGLQFLIQYYNGEERAKGNILERFSAQQFPDLHSELNLSSLELGDSALYFCASRDRECEQYFGPGTRLTVT.

The chain combines TRBV7-2 with TRBJ1-4; tentative D call: TRBD1 (6 bases). Germline V CDR1 and CDR2: SGHTA, FQGNSA. The CDR3 covers 16 residues. V was pared by 1 base and J by 5 bases, with 14 bases between. The CDR3 loop reads CASSLVGTIWNEKLFF. CDR3 nucleotide sequence: TGTGCCAGCAGCTTAGTCGGGACAATCTGGAATGAAAAACTGTTTTTT.

The rearrangement links TRBV29-1 to TRBJ2-5; TRBD1 agrees at 8 bases. The V and J ends lost 3 bases and 5 bases, in that order; junction bases with no gene match: 11. Per the germline V gene, CDR1 is SQVTM and CDR2 is ANQGSEA. This CDR3 is built from 15 residues. The CDR3 region has the DNA TGCAGCGTTGAGAGAGGACAGGGAATGTTCGAGACCCAGTACTTC. Its translation: CSVERGQGMFETQYF.

The count of this clone is one. This rearrangement joins TRBV27 to TRBJ1-6; a possible D gene is TRBD1 (5 bases). Trimming pared 2 bases from V and 7 bases from J, leaving 12 bases between. The CDR3 runs to 15 residues. Germline CDR1 MNHEY, CDR2 SMNVEV (reference sequence). As DNA, the CDR3 is TGTGCCAGCAGTTTAAAAGGGGCAGGGAATTCACCCCTCCACTTT. Protein product: CASSLKGAGNSPLHF.

V usage is TRBV9 and J usage is TRBJ1-1, with D maybe TRBD1 (6 bases). V was pared by 2 bases and J by 0 bases, with 14 bases between. The V gene's germline CDR1 is SGDLS and CDR2 YYNGEE. The CDR3 extends over 16 amino acids. The CDR3 region has the DNA TGTGCCAGCAGCGTGAAACGGGGACAAGTGAACACTGAAGCTTTCTTT. It translates to CASSVKRGQVNTEAFF.

This chain links TRBV4-3 with TRBJ1-5; D is perhaps TRBD1 (6 bases). CDR1 is LGHNA, CDR2 YSLEER, per germline. The CDR3 length is 20 residues. With 0 bases removed from V and 0 bases from J, the gap between germline ends came to 21 bases. The DNA for the CDR3 is TGCGCCAGCAGCCAAGATTTGGTCTTACCGGACAGTTATAGCAATCAGCCCCAGCATTTT. Amino acid sequence: CASSQDLVLPDSYSNQPQHF.